These 27 T cell receptor beta chains were sequenced from one sample in a study of cytomegalovirus exposure and HLA in healthy donors. Here immunoSEQ multiplex PCR was the method, and the copy in TCRdb shows in-frame clones only, minus some. The repertoire has 97,000 or so clones, around 90% of them found once; the top ten carry more than 3%. Input material: PBMCs. These receptors were obtained from a woman aged 25 to 39 in good health and CMV-seronegative.

The CDR3 protein is CASRGLDTYEQYF. For the CDR3, the DNA is TGTGCCAGTAGGGGACTAGATACGTACGAGCAGTACTTC. The rearrangement joins TRBV19 to TRBJ2-7, with TRBD2 matching 8 bases. This CDR3 region has 13 residues. Germline values: CDR1 LNHDA, CDR2 SQIVND (reference sequence). With 6 bases clipped from V and 4 bases from J, the junction kept 5 bases outside the gene matches.

The V gene is TRBV5-4, the J gene TRBJ2-2, with D tentatively TRBD1 (6 bases). Germline CDR1 SGHNT, CDR2 YYREEE (reference sequence). The CDR3 runs to 12 residues. V was trimmed by 6 bases and J by 11 bases, leaving 14 bases between them. CDR3 region: CASNLPRGELFF. CDR3 nucleotides: TGTGCCAGCAACCTGCCCAGGGGAGAGCTGTTTTTT.

The chain couples TRBV9 to TRBJ2-2; TRBD2 agrees at 9 bases. CDR3 length: 16 residues. V shed 2 bases and J 5 bases; nucleotides not matched to a gene: 7. The germline V gene encodes CDR1 SGDLS and CDR2 YYNGEE. The CDR3 region is CASSVLWSGGTGELFF. CDR3 DNA: TGTGCCAGCAGCGTCCTTTGGAGCGGGGGGACCGGGGAGCTGTTTTTT.

The chain recombines TRBV7-9 with TRBJ2-3, with 8 positions matching TRBD1. The junction had 10 bases not matched to a gene; V was cut back by 5 bases and J by 6 bases. Per the germline V gene, CDR1 is SEHNR and CDR2 is FQNEAQ (reference sequence). CDR3 size: 15 residues. In DNA form, the CDR3 reads TGTGCCAGCAGCCCCATGGACAGGGAGGTGGATACGCAGTATTTT. It translates to CASSPMDREVDTQYF.

This chain connects TRBV28 to TRBJ2-7; 7 bases are shared with TRBD1. Trimming removed 4 bases from V and 11 bases from J; junction bases left unmatched: 11. CDR3 length equals 13 residues. CDR1 MDHEN and CDR2 SYDVKM come from the germline V gene. CDR3 in amino acids: CASSSTDRSRKYF. The CDR3 DNA sequence: TGTGCCAGCAGTTCGACGGACAGGTCGAGAAAGTACTTC.

J is TRBJ1-1 and V is TRBV5-1; a possible D gene is TRBD1 (6 bases). Trimming pared 0 bases from V and 0 bases from J, leaving 12 bases between. The CDR3 loop spans 16 amino acids. Germline V gives CDR1 SGHRS, CDR2 YFSETQ. Written as DNA, the CDR3 is TGCGCCAGCAGCTTGGAGAGGGGGGGTGTGAACACTGAAGCTTTCTTT. Translating it yields CASSLERGGVNTEAFF.

J is TRBJ1-4 and V is TRBV7-9; the D gene is possibly TRBD1 (5 bases). Trimming took 5 bases from V and 6 from J, leaving 16 bases between them. The CDR3 is 15 residues long. From germline, CDR1 is SEHNR and CDR2 FQNEAQ (reference sequence). For the CDR3, the DNA is TGTGCCAGCAGCCCCCGTTGGGGGGTGGATGAAAAACTGTTTTTT. This sequence encodes CASSPRWGVDEKLFF.

The gene calls are TRBV10-3 and TRBJ1-6, with 7 bases that match TRBD1. The length of the CDR3 is 15 residues. CDR1 and CDR2 (germline): ENHRY, SYGVKD. V gave up 5 bases and J gave up 8 bases; unmatched junction bases: 9. DNA for the CDR3: TGTGCCATCAGTAAGACCGGGACAGATGATTCACCCCTCCACTTT. Translated: CAISKTGTDDSPLHF.

The chain links TRBV7-9 to TRBJ2-1; no clear D gene. The CDR3 spans 14 residues. Germline loops: CDR1 SEHNR, CDR2 FQNEAQ (reference sequence). V lost 8 bases, J lost 5 bases, and 16 bases lay in between. The CDR3: CASLQAVSDNEQFF. The CDR3 DNA reads TGTGCCAGCCTCCAGGCAGTTTCGGACAATGAGCAGTTCTTC.

The gene calls are TRBV19 and TRBJ1-4; 8 positions match TRBD1. J was trimmed by 6 bases and V by 5 bases; bases with no gene match: 8. Germline V gene lookup returns CDR1 LNHDA and CDR2 SQIVND (reference sequence). This CDR3 has 15 amino acids. This chain's CDR3 is CASSDLDRADEKLFF. Here the CDR3 DNA reads TGTGCCAGTAGTGACCTGGACAGGGCGGATGAAAAACTGTTTTTT. The variable domain in full, with the rest retrieved from reference TRBV19 and TRBJ1-4, is DGGITQSPKYLFRKEGQNVTLSCEQNLNHDAMYWYRQDPGQGLRLIYYSQIVNDFQKGDIAEGYSVSREKKESFPLTVTSAQKNPTAFYLCASSDLDRADEKLFFGSGTQLSVL.

The chain employs TRBV28 and TRBJ2-7; D may be TRBD2 (7 bases). The length of the CDR3 is 16 residues. Germline loops: CDR1 MDHEN, CDR2 SYDVKM. Trimming removed 5 bases at V and 6 bases at J, with 23 bases between. This CDR3 is CASSQFSRTRGGEQYF. CDR3 DNA: TGTGCCAGCAGTCAGTTCAGCCGGACTAGAGGGGGCGAGCAGTACTTC.

The V and J genes are TRBV19 and TRBJ1-1; D perhaps matches TRBD1 (6 bases). The V gene lost 5 bases and the J gene lost 0 bases, with 19 bases spanning the gap. CDR1 and CDR2 from the germline V gene are LNHDA and SQIVND (reference sequence). The CDR3 length is 17 residues. The CDR3 DNA follows: TGTGCCAGTAGTTTTCCCTCGGACAGAGCTATGAACACTGAAGCTTTCTTT. It translates to CASSFPSDRAMNTEAFF.

The chain joins TRBV7-2 to TRBJ2-3; the D gene is possibly TRBD2 (5 bases). Trimming removed 0 bases at V and 2 bases at J, with 6 bases between. Germline loops: CDR1 SGHTA, CDR2 FQGNSA. This CDR3 comprises 14 residues. The DNA of the CDR3 is TGTGCCAGCAGCTTAGCGGGAGCCACAGATACGCAGTATTTT. It is translated as CASSLAGATDTQYF. Based on the CDR3 plus reference TRBV7-2 and TRBJ2-3, the full variable domain is GAGVSQSPSNKVTEKGKDVELRCDPISGHTALYWYRQSLGQGLEFLIYFQGNSAPDKSGLPSDRFSAERTGGSVSTLTIQRTQQEDSAVYLCASSLAGATDTQYFGPGTRLTVL.

V is TRBV9 and J is TRBJ1-2, with TRBD1 matching over 10 bases. The V segment lost 4 bases and the J segment 8 bases; nucleotides outside the gene matches: 8. Germline values: CDR1 SGDLS, CDR2 YYNGEE. The CDR3 runs 14 residues. This CDR3 reads CASSSDRGLLGYTF. CDR3 coding DNA: TGTGCCAGCAGCAGTGACAGGGGGCTGCTCGGCTACACCTTC.

This clone was seen only once. The J gene is TRBJ2-1, the V gene TRBV2; 8 bases fit TRBD2. The CDR3 totals 14 residues. Per germline, CDR1 SNHLY and CDR2 FYNNEI. V lost 4 bases and J lost 7; bases outside the gene matches: 6. DNA for the CDR3: TGTGCCAGCAGTGGGGAGCGGGAGTGGAATGAGCAGTTCTTC. Its protein is CASSGEREWNEQFF.

V is TRBV10-3 and J is TRBJ2-5; 10 bases are shared with TRBD2. The CDR3 runs to 15 residues. V gave up 5 bases and J gave up 3 bases; unmatched junction bases: 6. In germline, CDR1 is ENHRY, CDR2 SYGVKD. The CDR3 DNA is TGTGCCATCAGTCCAAGCGGGAGGGTTGAAGAGACCCAGTACTTC. This codes for CAISPSGRVEETQYF.

The chain is built from TRBV19 and TRBJ1-5; no clear D gene. Germline values: CDR1 LNHDA, CDR2 SQIVND (reference sequence). This CDR3 comprises 14 residues. The V end lost 6 bases, the J end lost 0 bases, and 9 bases lay between the germline ends. The DNA for the CDR3 is TGTGCCAGTAGAGTCCAGTTTAGCAATCAGCCCCAGCATTTT. Encoded protein: CASRVQFSNQPQHF.

A single count supports this clone. The chain couples TRBV7-3 to TRBJ1-1; D is undetermined. The V and J ends lost 5 bases and 4 bases respectively, with 14 bases between them. Germline V gene lookup returns CDR1 SGHTA and CDR2 FQGTGA. CDR3 length equals 14 residues. CDR3: CASSPGARLTEAFF. In DNA form, the CDR3 reads TGTGCCAGCAGCCCGGGTGCCCGCCTCACTGAAGCTTTCTTT.

This chain uses TRBV13 with TRBJ1-2; 9 nucleotides match TRBD1. After removal of 7 bases from V and 6 bases from J, the junction contained 6 bases not matched to a gene. The CDR3 loop spans 13 amino acids. Germline assignment: CDR1 PRHDT and CDR2 FYEKMQ (reference sequence). This CDR3 is CASTYTGGHGYTF. CDR3 coding DNA: TGTGCCAGCACCTATACAGGGGGCCATGGCTACACCTTC.

This clone has just one count. The chain combines TRBV18 with TRBJ2-5; TRBD1 agrees at 8 bases. The trim removed 4 bases at V and 4 bases at J, leaving 5 bases unmatched. This CDR3 has 14 amino acids. Per the germline V gene, CDR1 is KGHSH and CDR2 is LQKENI. The CDR3 spells CASSRGQGGETQYF. CDR3 DNA: TGTGCCAGCTCACGAGGACAGGGCGGAGAGACCCAGTACTTC.

This chain joins TRBV11-2 and TRBJ1-2; D uncertain. Germline CDR1 and CDR2: SGHAT and FQNNGV. The CDR3 is 12 residues long. V shed 3 bases and J shed 5 bases, with 7 bases lying between them. The CDR3 spells CASSFQAYGYTF. The DNA of the CDR3 is TGTGCCAGCAGCTTTCAGGCTTATGGCTACACCTTC.

The chain combines TRBV6-5 with TRBJ2-7, with 8 bases fitting TRBD2. The germline V gene has CDR1 MNHEY and CDR2 SVGAGI. There are 15 residues in the CDR3. V trimming: 6 bases; J trimming: 3 bases; junction bases outside the gene matches: 10. This CDR3 reads CASRTTLAEHYEQYF. CDR3 nucleotide sequence: TGTGCCAGCAGGACAACACTAGCGGAGCACTACGAGCAGTACTTC.

The chain uses TRBV5-1 and TRBJ1-4; TRBD1 is a possible D gene (5 bases). The CDR3 covers 14 residues. Between the trimmed V and J ends, which lost 3 bases and 0 bases, there was a span of 6 bases. Germline assignment: CDR1 SGHRS and CDR2 YFSETQ. The chain's CDR3 is CASSWGATNEKLFF. DNA of the CDR3: TGCGCCAGCAGCTGGGGGGCAACTAATGAAAAACTGTTTTTT.

This clone was counted once. The rearrangement links TRBV9 to TRBJ2-2; 8 nucleotides align to TRBD2. Germline V gene data show CDR1 as SGDLS and CDR2 as YYNGEE. The CDR3 extends over 18 amino acids. With V trimmed by 0 bases and J by 6 bases, 13 bases remained unmatched. The CDR3 DNA is TGTGCCAGCAGCGTAGCCAGCGGGGGCCCTGGCGACCCCGGGGAGCTGTTTTTT. It yields the protein CASSVASGGPGDPGELFF.

CDR3 region: CASSLVTDTQYF. For the CDR3, the DNA is TGTGCCAGCAGTTTAGTAACAGATACGCAGTATTTT. V gene TRBV28 combines with J gene TRBJ2-3, with D unclear. Trimming pared 2 bases from V and 3 bases from J, leaving 3 bases between. Germline CDR1 reads MDHEN; CDR2 reads SYDVKM. This CDR3 is 12 amino acids long.

The V gene is TRBV6-1, the J gene TRBJ2-3, with D possibly TRBD2 on 5 matching bases. The germline V gene encodes CDR1 MNHNS and CDR2 SASEGT. V lost 11 bases to trimming and J lost 7 bases, with 13 bases between them. The CDR3 consists of 11 residues. CDR3 loop: CASRADYTQYF. DNA of the CDR3: TGTGCCTCGCGAGCGGACTATACGCAGTATTTT.

The chain joins TRBV9 to TRBJ2-7; tentative D call: TRBD2 (5 bases). Trimming left V 0 bases short and J 0 bases short, with 10 bases between. CDR3 size: 15 residues. Germline CDR1 and CDR2: SGDLS and YYNGEE. CDR3 residues: CASSVDAGSSYEQYF. The CDR3 DNA reads TGTGCCAGCAGCGTAGACGCGGGTAGCTCCTACGAGCAGTACTTC.